The sequence of this T cell receptor beta chain was determined in a study of CXCR3-negative and CXCR3-positive naive CD8 T cells. Study-wide results and caveats: Hydrophobicity of TRB CDR3s was greater in CXCR3-positive naive cells than in CXCR3-negative naive cells. Comparably high diversity was seen in both naive subsets, and much lower diversity in memory CD8+ cells.

From germline, CDR1 is MGHRA and CDR2 YSYEKL. The CDR3 totals 17 residues. As for this clonotype: What it binds is not known.

cDNA libraries for TRB were generated by 5' RACE incorporating UMI labels. For each CDR3 protein, TCRdb gives one entry from its re-call of the 5' RACE reads, without DNA. Reported are about 150,000 distinct CDR3 sequences; the ten largest clones contain 0.41%. The chain employs TRBV4-1 and TRBJ2-7; TCRdb names TRBD1, which stays unverified in the absence of DNA. This sequence was found in a human donor in good health. Some clones in this sample may be carry-over from other donors' samples. Specimen: naive CXCR3+ CD8+ T cells from blood. The sample's subset: CD45RO-CCR7+CD27+CD95- naive CD8+ T cells expressing CXCR3 (TNR3+). This CDR3 reads CASSQAGGVLLSYEQYF.